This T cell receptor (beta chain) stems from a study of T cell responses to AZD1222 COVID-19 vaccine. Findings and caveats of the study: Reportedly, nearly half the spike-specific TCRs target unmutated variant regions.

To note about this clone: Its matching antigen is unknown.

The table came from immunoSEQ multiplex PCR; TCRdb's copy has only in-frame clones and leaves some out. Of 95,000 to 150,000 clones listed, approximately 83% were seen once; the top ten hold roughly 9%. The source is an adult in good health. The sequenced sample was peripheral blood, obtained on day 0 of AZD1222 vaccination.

Written as DNA, the CDR3 is TGTGCCAGCAGCTTAGACCGGGACAGGTTGCTCGAGCAGTACTTC. It specifies CASSLDRDRLLEQYF. The V call is TRBV11-2, the J call TRBJ2-7, with 8 bases lining up with TRBD1. V lost 0 bases and J lost 6; bases outside the gene matches: 7. CDR3 length equals 15 residues. Germline CDR1 is SGHAT and CDR2 is FQNNGV.